The text below deals with one TCR beta chain. The sample comes from a study of blood T cell repertoires in COVID-19. The protocol was immunoSEQ multiplex PCR, while the TCRdb copy is restricted to in-frame clones and leaves out a portion. The data contain fewer than 65,000 clones, around nine tenths of them singletons. This CDR3 region has 15 residues. Germline values: CDR1 SGHDN, CDR2 FVKESK. V was pared by 8 bases and J by 4 bases, with 21 bases between. The sample comprised peripheral blood. The genes are TRBV14 and TRBJ2-7, with a tentative D call TRBD1 (5 bases). This TCR derives from a man aged 55-75 years with acute or convalescent COVID-19. The CDR3 protein is CASPSSVRVGYEQYF. DNA of the CDR3: TGTGCCAGCCCCTCCAGTGTCAGGGTGGGATACGAGCAGTACTTC.